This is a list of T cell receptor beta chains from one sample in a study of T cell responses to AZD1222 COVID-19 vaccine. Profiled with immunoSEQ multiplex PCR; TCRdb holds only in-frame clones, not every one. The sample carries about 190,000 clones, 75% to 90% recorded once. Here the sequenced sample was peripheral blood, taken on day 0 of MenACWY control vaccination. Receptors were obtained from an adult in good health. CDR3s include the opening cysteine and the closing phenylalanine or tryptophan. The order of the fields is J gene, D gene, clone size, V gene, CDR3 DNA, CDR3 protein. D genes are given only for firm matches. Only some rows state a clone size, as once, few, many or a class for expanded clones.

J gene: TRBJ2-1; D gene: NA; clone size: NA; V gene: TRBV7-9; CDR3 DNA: TGTGCCAGCAGCCCAGAGGGGAGCTCCTACAATGAGCAGTTCTTC; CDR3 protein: CASSPEGSSYNEQFF
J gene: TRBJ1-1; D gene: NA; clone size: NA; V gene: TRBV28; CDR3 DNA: TGTGCCAGCAGTCAGCTAGGGACGGCTTTCTTT; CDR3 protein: CASSQLGTAFF
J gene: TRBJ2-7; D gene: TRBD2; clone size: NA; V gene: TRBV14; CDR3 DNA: TGTGCCAGCAGCAATAGCGGGAGGCCCTACGAGCAGTACTTC; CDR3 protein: CASSNSGRPYEQYF
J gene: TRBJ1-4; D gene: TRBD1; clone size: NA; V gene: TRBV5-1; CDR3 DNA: TGCGCCAGCAGCTTGGAAGGGGGCGGATCCGCTAATGAAAAACTGTTTTTT; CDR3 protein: CASSLEGGGSANEKLFF
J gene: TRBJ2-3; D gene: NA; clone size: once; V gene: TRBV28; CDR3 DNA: TGTGCCAGCAGTTTTCCTCCCGGGGCCTCTAGCACAGATACGCAGTATTTT; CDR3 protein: CASSFPPGASSTDTQYF
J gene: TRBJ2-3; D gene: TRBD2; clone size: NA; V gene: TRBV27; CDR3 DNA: TGTGCCAGCAGTTTTTCGGGAGGGTCCGTCCCAGATACGCAGTATTTT; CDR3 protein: CASSFSGGSVPDTQYF
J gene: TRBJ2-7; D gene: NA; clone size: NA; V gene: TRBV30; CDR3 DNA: TGTGCCTGGAGTTCAGGGGACTACGAGCAGTACTTC; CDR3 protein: CAWSSGDYEQYF
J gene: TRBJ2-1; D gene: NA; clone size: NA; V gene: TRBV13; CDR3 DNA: TGTGCCAGCAGCTTCCGGAAAACCGGGATGCTTTTCAATGAGCAGTTCTTC; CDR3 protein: CASSFRKTGMLFNEQFF
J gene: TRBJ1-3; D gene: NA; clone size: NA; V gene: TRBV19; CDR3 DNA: TGTGCCAGTAGTACGTCGTTCCGGGTTGGAAACACCATATATTTT; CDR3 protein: CASSTSFRVGNTIYF
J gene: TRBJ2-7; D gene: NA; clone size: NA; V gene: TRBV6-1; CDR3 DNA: TGTGCCAGCAGTGAAGCGACGGAGAGCTCCTACGAGCAGTACTTC; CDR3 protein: CASSEATESSYEQYF
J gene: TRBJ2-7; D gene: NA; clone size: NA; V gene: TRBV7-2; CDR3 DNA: TGTGCCAGCAGCATCCCGACCGACTACGAGCAGTACTTC; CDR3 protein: CASSIPTDYEQYF
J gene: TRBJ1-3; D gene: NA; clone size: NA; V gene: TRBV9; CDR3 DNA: TGTGCCAGCAGCGTAAGTTCTGGAAACACCATATATTTT; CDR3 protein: CASSVSSGNTIYF
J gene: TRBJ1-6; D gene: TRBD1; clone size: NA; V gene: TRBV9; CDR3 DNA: TGTGCCAGCAGCGCGACAGGGGGATTTAATTCACCCCTCCACTTT; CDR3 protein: CASSATGGFNSPLHF
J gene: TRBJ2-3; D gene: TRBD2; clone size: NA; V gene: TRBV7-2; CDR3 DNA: TGTGCCAGCAGCTACGGACTAGCGGGCACAGATACGCAGTATTTT; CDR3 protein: CASSYGLAGTDTQYF
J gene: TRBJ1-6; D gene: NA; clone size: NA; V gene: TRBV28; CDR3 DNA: TGTGCCAGCAGTTTAGACGGCTACTATAATTCACCCCTCCACTTT; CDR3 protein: CASSLDGYYNSPLHF
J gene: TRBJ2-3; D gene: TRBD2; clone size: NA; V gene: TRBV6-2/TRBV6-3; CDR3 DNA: TGTGCCAGCAGTTATGTCTTAGCGGGAGGGCCAGATACGCAGTATTTT; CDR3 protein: CASSYVLAGGPDTQYF
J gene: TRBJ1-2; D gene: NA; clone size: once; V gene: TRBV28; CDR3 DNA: TGTGCCAGCAGTCCTGGGACGGACTATGGCTACACCTTC; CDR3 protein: CASSPGTDYGYTF
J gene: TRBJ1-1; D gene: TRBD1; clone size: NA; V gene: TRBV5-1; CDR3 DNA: TGCGCCAGCAGCTTTACAGGGGGCTATGGCACTGAAGCTTTCTTT; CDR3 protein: CASSFTGGYGTEAFF
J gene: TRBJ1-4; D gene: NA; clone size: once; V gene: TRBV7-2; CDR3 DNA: TGTGCCAGCAGCTTAGGCTATGGGGTAAAACTGTTTTTT; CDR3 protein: CASSLGYGVKLFF
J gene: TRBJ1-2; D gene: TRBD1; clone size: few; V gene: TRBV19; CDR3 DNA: TGTGCCAGTAGACAATCCGGGACAGGGCCCTATGGCTACACCTTC; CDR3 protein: CASRQSGTGPYGYTF
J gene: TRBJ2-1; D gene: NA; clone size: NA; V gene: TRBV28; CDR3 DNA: TGTGCCAGCAGACGACAGGAGAAAAATGAGCAGTTCTTC; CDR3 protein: CASRRQEKNEQFF
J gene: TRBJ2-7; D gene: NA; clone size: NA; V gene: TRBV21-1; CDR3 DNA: TGTGCCAGCAGCAAAGACGAAGGCCCAGCCTACGAGCAGTACTTC; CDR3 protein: CASSKDEGPAYEQYF
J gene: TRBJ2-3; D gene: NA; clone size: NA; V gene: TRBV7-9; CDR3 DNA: TGTGCCAGCATCCTTAGCGGAGCTAGCACAGATACGCAGTATTTT; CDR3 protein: CASILSGASTDTQYF
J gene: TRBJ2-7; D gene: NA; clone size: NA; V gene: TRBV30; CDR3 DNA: TGTGCCTATCAACTGGCGTACGAGCAGTACTTC; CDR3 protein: CAYQLAYEQYF
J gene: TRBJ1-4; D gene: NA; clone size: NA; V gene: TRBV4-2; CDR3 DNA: TGTGCCAGCAGCCAAGGAGGAGGGGGGGAAGAAAAACTGTTTTTT; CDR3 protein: CASSQGGGGEEKLFF
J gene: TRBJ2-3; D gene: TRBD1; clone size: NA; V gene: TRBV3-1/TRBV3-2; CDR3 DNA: TGTGCCAGCAGGCAGACAGGGATCGATACGCAGTATTTT; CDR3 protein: CASRQTGIDTQYF
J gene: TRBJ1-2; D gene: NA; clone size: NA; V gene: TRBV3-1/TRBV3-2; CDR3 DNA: TGTGCCAGCAGCCAATCAGGAGCAGACTATGGCTACACCTTC; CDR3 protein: CASSQSGADYGYTF
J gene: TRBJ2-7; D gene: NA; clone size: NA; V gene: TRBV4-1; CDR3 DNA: TGCGCCAGCAGCCAGGGGGACTCCTCCTACGAGCAGTACTTC; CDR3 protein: CASSQGDSSYEQYF
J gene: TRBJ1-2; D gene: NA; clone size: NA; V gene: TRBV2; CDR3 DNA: TGTGCCAGCAGCCCCGGGAGGATCTATGGCTACACCTTC; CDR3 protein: CASSPGRIYGYTF